The rows below give T cell receptor beta chains drawn from one sample of a study of radiation and T cells in renal cell carcinoma. Generated by immunoSEQ multiplex PCR, the TCRdb table keeps only in-frame clones and is missing some. Of about 15,000 clones listed, less than 75% are singletons. The material sequenced was tumor tissue, taken from a patient whose treatment was nephrectomy without radiotherapy. The receptor source for this set is a man in his 60s with renal cell carcinoma. Each CDR3 is given with its conserved first and last residue. A D gene is named only where the DNA matches it firmly. Clone size, where shown, is once, few, many, or a class for clones that have expanded.

v_call: TRBV6-1; d_call: -; j_call: TRBJ2-7; clone_size: -; cdr3_aa: CASREPKIYEQYF; cdr3_nt: TGTGCCAGCAGGGAGCCTAAGATCTACGAGCAGTACTTC
v_call: TRBV5-4; d_call: -; j_call: TRBJ2-7; clone_size: -; cdr3_aa: CASSLAGNSYEQYF; cdr3_nt: TGTGCCAGCAGCTTGGCGGGCAACTCCTACGAGCAGTACTTC
v_call: TRBV18; d_call: TRBD2; j_call: TRBJ2-1; clone_size: few; cdr3_aa: CASSLGGAYNEQFF; cdr3_nt: TGTGCCAGCTCTCTCGGGGGGGCCTACAATGAGCAGTTCTTC
v_call: TRBV7-9; d_call: -; j_call: TRBJ1-2; clone_size: few; cdr3_aa: CASSLGGGVGYTF; cdr3_nt: TGTGCCAGCAGCTTAGGAGGTGGAGTAGGCTACACCTTC
v_call: TRBV7-9; d_call: TRBD2; j_call: TRBJ2-1; clone_size: few; cdr3_aa: CASSLSLAGSLNEQFF; cdr3_nt: TGTGCCAGCAGCTTAAGTCTAGCGGGGAGTCTAAATGAGCAGTTCTTC
v_call: TRBV6-5; d_call: -; j_call: TRBJ2-5; clone_size: -; cdr3_aa: CASSYSIPQRGETQYF; cdr3_nt: TGTGCCAGCAGTTACTCAATTCCACAGAGGGGGGAGACCCAGTACTTC
v_call: TRBV2; d_call: -; j_call: TRBJ1-1; clone_size: -; cdr3_aa: CASTGELNTEAFF; cdr3_nt: TGTGCCAGCACGGGGGAACTGAACACTGAAGCTTTCTTT
v_call: TRBV28; d_call: -; j_call: TRBJ2-2; clone_size: -; cdr3_aa: CASHGGVRTGELFF; cdr3_nt: TGTGCCAGCCACGGGGGAGTGAGGACCGGGGAGCTGTTTTTT
v_call: TRBV4-1; d_call: -; j_call: TRBJ2-1; clone_size: few; cdr3_aa: CASSQQEKYNEQFF; cdr3_nt: TGCGCCAGCAGCCAGCAGGAGAAGTACAATGAGCAGTTCTTC
v_call: TRBV11-2; d_call: -; j_call: TRBJ1-1; clone_size: few; cdr3_aa: CASSLALWGEAFF; cdr3_nt: TGTGCCAGCAGCTTAGCCCTCTGGGGTGAAGCTTTCTTT
v_call: TRBV6-6; d_call: -; j_call: TRBJ2-7; clone_size: -; cdr3_aa: CASSPRQGEQYF; cdr3_nt: TGTGCCAGCAGCCCCCGCCAGGGCGAGCAGTACTTC
v_call: TRBV5-6; d_call: TRBD2; j_call: TRBJ2-1; clone_size: -; cdr3_aa: CASSEVLAGVMNEQFF; cdr3_nt: TGTGCCAGCAGCGAGGTACTAGCGGGAGTAATGAATGAGCAGTTCTTC
v_call: TRBV14; d_call: -; j_call: TRBJ1-4; clone_size: -; cdr3_aa: CASSQSQYNEKLFF; cdr3_nt: TGTGCCAGCAGCCAATCACAATACAATGAAAAACTGTTTTTT
v_call: TRBV27; d_call: -; j_call: TRBJ1-5; clone_size: few; cdr3_aa: CASRSLGGNQPQHF; cdr3_nt: TGTGCCAGCAGATCCCTCGGCGGCAATCAGCCCCAGCATTTT
v_call: TRBV9; d_call: -; j_call: TRBJ2-1; clone_size: few; cdr3_aa: CASSVGGSSDEQFF; cdr3_nt: TGTGCCAGCAGCGTAGGAGGGAGTAGCGATGAGCAGTTCTTC
v_call: TRBV5-5; d_call: TRBD1; j_call: TRBJ2-7; clone_size: -; cdr3_aa: CASSLFLDRGSSYEQYF; cdr3_nt: TGTGCCAGCAGCTTGTTTCTGGACAGGGGAAGCTCCTACGAGCAGTACTTC
v_call: TRBV15; d_call: TRBD2; j_call: TRBJ2-3; clone_size: few; cdr3_aa: CATSRGGRLAGGTDTQYF; cdr3_nt: TGTGCCACCAGCAGAGGAGGGCGACTAGCTGGAGGCACAGATACGCAGTATTTT
v_call: TRBV4-2; d_call: TRBD2; j_call: TRBJ2-3; clone_size: once; cdr3_aa: CASSPLSGRGTDTQYF; cdr3_nt: TGTGCCAGCAGTCCGCTTAGCGGGAGGGGGACAGATACGCAGTATTTT
v_call: TRBV6-4; d_call: -; j_call: TRBJ2-4; clone_size: -; cdr3_aa: CASSGGPQDPIAGENIQYF; cdr3_nt: TGTGCCAGCAGTGGAGGTCCCCAAGACCCTATAGCCGGGGAAAACATTCAGTACTTC
v_call: TRBV7-2; d_call: -; j_call: TRBJ1-1; clone_size: -; cdr3_aa: CASSSTGVVWGSTEAFF; cdr3_nt: TGTGCCAGCAGCTCGACGGGGGTGGTTTGGGGGTCCACTGAAGCTTTCTTT